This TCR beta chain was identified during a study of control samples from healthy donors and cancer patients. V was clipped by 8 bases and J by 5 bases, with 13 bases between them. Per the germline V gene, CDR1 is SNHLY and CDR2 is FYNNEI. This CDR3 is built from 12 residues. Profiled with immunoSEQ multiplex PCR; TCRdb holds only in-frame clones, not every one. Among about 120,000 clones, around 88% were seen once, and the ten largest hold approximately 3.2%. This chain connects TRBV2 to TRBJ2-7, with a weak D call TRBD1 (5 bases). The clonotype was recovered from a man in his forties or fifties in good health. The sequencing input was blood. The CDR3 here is CASGDSPDEQYF. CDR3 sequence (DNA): TGTGCCAGCGGCGACAGCCCCGACGAGCAGTACTTC.